The 14 T cell receptor beta chains presented below share a single source sample, sequenced in a study of T cell repertoires in cytomegalovirus infection. One entry per CDR3 protein, called by TCRdb with MiXCR from the reads. The repertoire consists of around 440,000 distinct CDR3 sequences, with 11% occurring once and the leading ten covering 10%. Sequencing input: PBMCs. These receptors originate from a human donor in good health (CMV status not recorded). Some clones in this sample may be carry-over from other donors' samples.

There are many counts of this clonotype. V gene TRBV6-1 combines with J gene TRBJ1-1, with 7 bases matching TRBD1. V was pared by 7 bases and J by 4 bases, with 6 bases of the junction left unmatched. The germline CDR1 and CDR2 sequences are MNHNS and SASEGT. The CDR3 sequence is 13 residues long. In nucleotides, the CDR3 is TGTGCCAGCAAGACAGGGCGAACCACTGAAGCTTTCTTT. It specifies CASKTGRTTEAFF.

The J gene is TRBJ1-5, the V gene TRBV10-2; 8 nucleotides line up with TRBD1. The CDR3 length is 14 residues. The germline V gene encodes CDR1 WSHSY and CDR2 SAAADI. V trimming: 6 bases; J trimming: 7 bases; junction bases outside the gene matches: 8. This CDR3 reads CASSSTGENQPQHF. DNA of the CDR3: TGCGCCAGCAGCTCGACAGGGGAAAACCAGCCCCAGCATTTT.

This clonotype was seen only a few times. V gene TRBV12-3 or TRBV12-4 combines with J gene TRBJ2-5; 8 bases align to TRBD2. This CDR3 is 15 amino acids long. V gave up 3 bases and J gave up 6 bases; unmatched junction bases: 9. The CDR3 DNA sequence: TGTGCCAGCAGTTTCGGAAGCGGGGGATTGAAGACCCAGTACTTC. It translates to CASSFGSGGLKTQYF.

This clonotype has only one observation. The chain joins TRBV5-4 to TRBJ2-1; 11 nucleotides align to TRBD2. The CDR3 spans 15 residues. The germline gives CDR1 SGHNT, CDR2 YYREEE (reference sequence). The V gene end was trimmed by 0 bases and the J gene end by 7 bases; junction bases not matched to a gene: 3. CDR3 nucleotides: TGTGCCAGCAGCTTGGTACTAGCGGGAGAGAATGAGCAGTTCTTC. Residues: CASSLVLAGENEQFF.

This clonotype appeared many times. The V and J genes are TRBV10-3 and TRBJ1-2; D is uncertain. V was pared by 6 bases and J by 7 bases, with 18 bases between. Germline-derived CDR1 and CDR2 are ENHRY and SYGVKD. The CDR3 sequence is 14 residues long. In DNA form, the CDR3 reads TGTGCCATCAGCGAGGGTGCTAGAGAGCTTGGCTACACCTTC. This translates into CAISEGARELGYTF.

In its sample, this clonotype was seen a few times. V and J are TRBV10-3 and TRBJ2-7, with D perhaps matching TRBD2 (6 bases). The germline V gene encodes CDR1 ENHRY and CDR2 SYGVKD. The CDR3 is made up of 16 amino acids. V gave up 4 bases and J gave up 0 bases, with 16 bases separating them. The CDR3 DNA sequence: TGTGCCATCAGTGGGATGGGGGGAATCTCCTCCTACGAGCAGTACTTC. As protein: CAISGMGGISSYEQYF.

Many counts were recorded for this clonotype. V and J are TRBV11-2 and TRBJ2-2; tentative D call: TRBD2 (6 bases). Germline CDR1 is SGHAT and CDR2 is FQNNGV. The CDR3 contains 14 residues. The V gene lost 2 bases and the J gene lost 7 bases, with 11 bases spanning the gap. The CDR3 protein is CASSLRGTDGELFF. DNA for the CDR3: TGTGCCAGCAGCTTACGGGGGACGGACGGGGAGCTGTTTTTT.

This clonotype was observed many times. The chain recombines TRBV12-3 or TRBV12-4 with TRBJ2-3; a possible D gene is TRBD1 (5 bases). The V end was cut by 6 bases, the J end by 0 bases, with 13 bases between. This CDR3 contains 15 residues. CDR3 DNA sequence: TGTGCCAGCAGCTCCGGACACCCTAGCACAGATACGCAGTATTTT. Its translation is CASSSGHPSTDTQYF.

This clonotype was detected ten times or more. The CDR3 region has the DNA TGTGCCAGCAGTGGTATGCCAGGGGGCTACGGCTACACCTTC. Protein product: CASSGMPGGYGYTF. The J gene is TRBJ1-2, the V gene TRBV27; 8 bases agree with TRBD1. V gave up 5 bases and J gave up 8 bases; unmatched junction bases: 10. CDR1 is MNHEY and CDR2 is SMNVEV in the germline V gene (reference sequence). The CDR3 is 14 residues long.

In its sample, this clonotype was seen many times. This rearrangement joins TRBV11-2 to TRBJ1-1, with a weak D call TRBD1 (5 bases). This CDR3 has 13 amino acids. V lost 5 bases, J lost 1 base, and 8 bases lay in between. Germline lookup yields CDR1 SGHAT and CDR2 FQNNGV. The CDR3 sequence is CASSKGRNTEAFF. CDR3 coding DNA: TGTGCCAGCAGCAAGGGACGGAACACTGAAGCTTTCTTT.

The genes are TRBV12-3 or TRBV12-4 and TRBJ1-5; 11 positions agree with TRBD1. The CDR3 covers 17 residues. V trimming: 7 bases; J trimming: 2 bases; junction bases outside the gene matches: 10. The CDR3 region has the DNA TGTGCCAGCAACGGACAGGGGGCAAGTTTAGGCAATCAGCCCCAGCATTTT. It codes for CASNGQGASLGNQPQHF.

The sample holds many counts of this clonotype. The J gene is TRBJ1-1, the V gene TRBV4-1, with a possible D match to TRBD1 (6 bases). Trimming took off 3 bases at V and 4 bases at J, with 12 bases between the two ends. CDR3 length: 14 residues. CDR1 is MGHRA, CDR2 YSYEKL, per germline. The chain's CDR3 is CASSHLGAGTEAFF. The CDR3 nucleotides are TGCGCCAGCAGCCATTTGGGGGCCGGCACTGAAGCTTTCTTT.

This clonotype was found many times. The chain employs TRBV20-1 and TRBJ2-1, with 11 positions matching TRBD2. The CDR3 contains 14 residues. Germline CDR1 and CDR2: DFQATT and SNEGSKA (reference sequence). With V trimmed by 5 bases and J by 7 bases, 7 bases remained unmatched. CDR3 residues: CSAPLRTSGNEQFF. In nucleotides, the CDR3 is TGCAGTGCTCCTCTCAGGACTAGCGGGAATGAGCAGTTCTTC.

This clonotype was seen ten or more times. The gene calls are TRBV6-6 and TRBJ2-6; 7 bases match TRBD1. Germline V CDR1 and CDR2: MNHNY, SVGAGI (reference sequence). There are 17 residues in the CDR3. V lost 7 bases, J lost 0 bases, and 9 bases stayed unmatched. The CDR3 nucleotides read TGTGCCAGCACCCAGGGGGTCCCAAGCTCTGGGGCCAACGTCCTGACTTTC. Protein sequence: CASTQGVPSSGANVLTF.